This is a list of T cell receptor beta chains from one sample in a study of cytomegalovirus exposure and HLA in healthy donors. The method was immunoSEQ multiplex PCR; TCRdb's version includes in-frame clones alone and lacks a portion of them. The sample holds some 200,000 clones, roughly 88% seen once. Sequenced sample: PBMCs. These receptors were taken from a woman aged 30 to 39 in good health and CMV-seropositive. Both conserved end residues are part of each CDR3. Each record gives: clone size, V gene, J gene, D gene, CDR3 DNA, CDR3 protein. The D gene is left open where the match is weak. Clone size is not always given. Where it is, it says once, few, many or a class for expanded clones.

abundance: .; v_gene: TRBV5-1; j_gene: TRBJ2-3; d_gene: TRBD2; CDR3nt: TGCGCCAGCAGCCCGTCCGGGACTACCACCTCAGATACGCAGTATTTT; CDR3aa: CASSPSGTTTSDTQYF
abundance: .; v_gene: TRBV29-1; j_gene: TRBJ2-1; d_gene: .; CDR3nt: TGCAGCGTTGAAGAGGTAGGCAGGGGAACTGAGCAGTTCTTC; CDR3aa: CSVEEVGRGTEQFF
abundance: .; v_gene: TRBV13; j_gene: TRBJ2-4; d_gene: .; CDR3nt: TGTGCCAGCCTCAAGACGGGGGCCAAAAACATTCAGTACTTC; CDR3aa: CASLKTGAKNIQYF
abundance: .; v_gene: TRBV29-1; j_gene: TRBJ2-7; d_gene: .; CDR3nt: TGCAGCGTGATACAGGGCCCCTACGAGCAGTACTTC; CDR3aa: CSVIQGPYEQYF
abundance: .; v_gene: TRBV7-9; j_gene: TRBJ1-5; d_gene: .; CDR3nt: TGTGCCAGCAGCTTAGCGGAGGGTTTTAATCAGCCCCAGCATTTT; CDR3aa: CASSLAEGFNQPQHF
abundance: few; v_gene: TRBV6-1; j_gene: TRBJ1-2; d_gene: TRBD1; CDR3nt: TGTGCCAGTAGGACAGGGATAGACTATGGCTACACCTTC; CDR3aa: CASRTGIDYGYTF
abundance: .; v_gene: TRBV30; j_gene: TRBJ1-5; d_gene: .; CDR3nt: TGTGCCTGGAGTGTACAAGGCAATCAGCCCCAGCATTTT; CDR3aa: CAWSVQGNQPQHF
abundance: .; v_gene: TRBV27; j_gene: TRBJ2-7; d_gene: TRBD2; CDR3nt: TGTGCCAGCAGCCCCACTAGCGGGAGCTACGAGCAGTACTTC; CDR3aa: CASSPTSGSYEQYF
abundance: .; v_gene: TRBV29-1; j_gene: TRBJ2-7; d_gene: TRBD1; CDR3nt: TGCAGCGTTGACGGACAGGGGAGCTCCTACGAGCAGTACTTC; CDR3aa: CSVDGQGSSYEQYF
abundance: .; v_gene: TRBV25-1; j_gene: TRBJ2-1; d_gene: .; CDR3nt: TGTGCCAGCAGCCGACTTGGAACTCCTTACAATGAGCAGTTCTTC; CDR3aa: CASSRLGTPYNEQFF
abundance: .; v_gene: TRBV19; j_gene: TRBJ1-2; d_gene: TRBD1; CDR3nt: TGTGCCAGTAGCCTAAGGAGGGACAGCACCAACTACTATGGCTACACCTTC; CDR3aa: CASSLRRDSTNYYGYTF
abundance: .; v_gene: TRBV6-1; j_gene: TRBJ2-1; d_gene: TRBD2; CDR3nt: TGTGCCAGCAAGCGGGGGGGTTACAATGAGCAGTTCTTC; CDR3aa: CASKRGGYNEQFF
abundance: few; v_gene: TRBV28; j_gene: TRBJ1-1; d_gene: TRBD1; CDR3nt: TGTGCCAGCAGTTTTGAGGGACAGGGGGCCACTGAAGCTTTCTTT; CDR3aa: CASSFEGQGATEAFF
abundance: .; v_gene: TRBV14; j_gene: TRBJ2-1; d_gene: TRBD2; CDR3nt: TGTGCCAGCAGCCAAGATTGGGGTAGCGGGAGTCACTACAATGAGCAGTTCTTC; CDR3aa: CASSQDWGSGSHYNEQFF
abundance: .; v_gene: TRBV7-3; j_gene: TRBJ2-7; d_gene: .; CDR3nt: TGTGCCAGCAGCTTATCTCCCTCCTACGAGCAGTACTTC; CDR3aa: CASSLSPSYEQYF
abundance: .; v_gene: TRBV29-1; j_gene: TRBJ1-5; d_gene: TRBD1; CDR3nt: TGCAGCGTCACACAGGGACAGGGGGTAAGGCAGCCCCAGCATTTT; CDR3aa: CSVTQGQGVRQPQHF
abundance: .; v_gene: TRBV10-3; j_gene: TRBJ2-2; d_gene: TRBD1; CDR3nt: TGTGCCATCAGTGCTCCTTGGGACAGGGAAGGCGGGGAGCTGTTTTTT; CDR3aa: CAISAPWDREGGELFF
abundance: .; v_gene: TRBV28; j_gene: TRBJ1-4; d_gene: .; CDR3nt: TGTGCCAGCAGTCCACCGGGACACAAACTGTTTTTT; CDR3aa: CASSPPGHKLFF
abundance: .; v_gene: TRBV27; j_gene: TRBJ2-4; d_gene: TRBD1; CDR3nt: TGTGCCAGCAGTTTATCAAGGACAGGGGTAGCCAAAAACATTCAGTACTTC; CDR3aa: CASSLSRTGVAKNIQYF
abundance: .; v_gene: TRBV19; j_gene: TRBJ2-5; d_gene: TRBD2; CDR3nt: TGTGCCAGTAGTATAGCGAGGCGGGAGAGTACCATAAGAGAGACCCAGTACTTC; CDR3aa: CASSIARRESTIRETQYF
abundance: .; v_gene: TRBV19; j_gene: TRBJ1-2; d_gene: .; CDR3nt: TGTGCCAGTAGTATAGAGCGCGCAGGTTTGAGTGGCTACACCTTC; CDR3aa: CASSIERAGLSGYTF
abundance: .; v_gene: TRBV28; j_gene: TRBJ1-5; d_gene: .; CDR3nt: TGTGCCAGCAGTCCCCACAGGAGTGGGAATCAGCCCCAGCATTTT; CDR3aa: CASSPHRSGNQPQHF
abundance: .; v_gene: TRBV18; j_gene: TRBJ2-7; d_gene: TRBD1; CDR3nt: TGTGCCAGCTCACCCAAGACAGGGGGCAGCTCCTACGAGCAGTACTTC; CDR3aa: CASSPKTGGSSYEQYF
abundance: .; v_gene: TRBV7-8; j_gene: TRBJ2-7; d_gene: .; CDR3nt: TGTGCCAGCAGCTTAGACCCAGGGCCCTACGAGCAGTACTTC; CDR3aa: CASSLDPGPYEQYF
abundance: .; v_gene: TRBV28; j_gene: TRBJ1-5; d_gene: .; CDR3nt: TGTGCCAGCAGCCCTGGGAGGGCGACTCAGCCCCAGCATTTT; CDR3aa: CASSPGRATQPQHF
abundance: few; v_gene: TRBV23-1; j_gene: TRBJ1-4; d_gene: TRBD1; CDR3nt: TGCGCCAGCAGTCAATCAAGGAGGACAGGGGAAAAACTGTTTTTT; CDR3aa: CASSQSRRTGEKLFF
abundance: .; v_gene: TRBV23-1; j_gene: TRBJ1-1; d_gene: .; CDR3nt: TGCGCCAGCAGTCCTGACAGTGGGATGAACACTGAAGCTTTCTTT; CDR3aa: CASSPDSGMNTEAFF
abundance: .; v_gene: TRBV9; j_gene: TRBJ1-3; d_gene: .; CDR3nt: TGTGCCAGCAGCGGGGCTCTTTCCTCTGGAAACACCATATATTTT; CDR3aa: CASSGALSSGNTIYF
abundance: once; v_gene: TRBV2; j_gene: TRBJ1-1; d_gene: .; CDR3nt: TGTGCCAGCAATCAGGCGAACACTGAAGCTTTCTTT; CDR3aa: CASNQANTEAFF
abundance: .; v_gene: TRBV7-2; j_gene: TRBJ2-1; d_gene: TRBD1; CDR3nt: TGTGCCAGCAGCCAGGACAGGGGGCCGTACAATGAGCAGTTCTTC; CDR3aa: CASSQDRGPYNEQFF
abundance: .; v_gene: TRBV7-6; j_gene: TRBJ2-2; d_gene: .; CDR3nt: TGTGCCAGCAGCTTAGTTCCGGGACACAACACCGGGGAGCTGTTTTTT; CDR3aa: CASSLVPGHNTGELFF
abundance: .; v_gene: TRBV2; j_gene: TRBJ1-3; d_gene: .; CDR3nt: TGTGCCAGCAGTGGGGGGGAAACTAGAAACACCATATATTTT; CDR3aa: CASSGGETRNTIYF
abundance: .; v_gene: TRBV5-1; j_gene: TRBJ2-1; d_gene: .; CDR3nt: TGCGCCAGCAGCTCTTACAATGAGCAGTTCTTC; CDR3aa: CASSSYNEQFF
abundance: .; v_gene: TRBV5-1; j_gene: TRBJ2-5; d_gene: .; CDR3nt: TGCGCCAGCAGCTTCTCGAGGGAGACCCAGTACTTC; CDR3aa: CASSFSRETQYF
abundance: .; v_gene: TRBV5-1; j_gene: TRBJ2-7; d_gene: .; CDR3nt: TGCGCCAGCACCGTCGACATGGGGGCCGAGCAGTACTTC; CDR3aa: CASTVDMGAEQYF
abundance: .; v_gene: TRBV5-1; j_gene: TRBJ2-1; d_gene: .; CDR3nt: TGCGCCAGCAGCTTGACGGGACTCGGCATGGGGCAGTTCTTC; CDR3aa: CASSLTGLGMGQFF
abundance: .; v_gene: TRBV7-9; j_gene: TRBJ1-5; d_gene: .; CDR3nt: TGTGCCAGCAGTCCATCCGGGACAACTACTCAGCCCCAGCATTTT; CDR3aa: CASSPSGTTTQPQHF
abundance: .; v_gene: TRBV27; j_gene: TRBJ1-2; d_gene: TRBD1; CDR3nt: TGTGCCAGCAGTTTACGGCTCTCCCCGACAGGGGGACTTAACTATGGCTACACCTTC; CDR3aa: CASSLRLSPTGGLNYGYTF
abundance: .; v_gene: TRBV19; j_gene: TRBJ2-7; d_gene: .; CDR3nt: TGTGCCAGTAGGGGCAACTCCTACGAGCAGTACTTC; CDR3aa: CASRGNSYEQYF
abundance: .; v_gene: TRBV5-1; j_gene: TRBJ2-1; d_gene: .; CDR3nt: TGCGCCAGCAGCTTGGCCGGGGGAAGCGGCTACAATGAGCAGTTCTTC; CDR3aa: CASSLAGGSGYNEQFF
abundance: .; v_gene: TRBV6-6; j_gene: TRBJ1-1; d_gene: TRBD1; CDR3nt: TGTGCCAGCAGTAGCCCGACAGGGGGGAACACTGAAGCTTTCTTT; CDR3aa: CASSSPTGGNTEAFF
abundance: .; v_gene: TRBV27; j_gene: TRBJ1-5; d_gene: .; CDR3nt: TGTGCCAGCAGTTTGGGAGAAAATCAGCCCCAGCATTTT; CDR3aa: CASSLGENQPQHF
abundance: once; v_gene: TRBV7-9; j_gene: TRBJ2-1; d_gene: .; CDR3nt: TGTGCCAGCAGCGAACAGGTTGAGCAGTTCTTC; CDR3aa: CASSEQVEQFF
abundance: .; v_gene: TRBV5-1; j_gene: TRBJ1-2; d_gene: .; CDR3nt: TGCGCCAGCAGCGGGTCTGGCGGGGGCCTTTATGGCTACACCTTC; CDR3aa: CASSGSGGGLYGYTF
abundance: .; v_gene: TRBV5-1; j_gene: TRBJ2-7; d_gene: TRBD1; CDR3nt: TGCGCCAGCAGCCAGACAGGGGGCTACGAGCAGTACTTC; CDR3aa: CASSQTGGYEQYF
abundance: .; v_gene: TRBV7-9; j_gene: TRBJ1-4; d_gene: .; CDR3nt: TGTGCCAGCAGCTTAGTGGCCGGCGGAAAACTGTTTTTT; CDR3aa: CASSLVAGGKLFF
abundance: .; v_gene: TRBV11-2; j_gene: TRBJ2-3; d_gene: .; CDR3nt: TGTGCCAGCAGCCAATGGACCACAGCCGGGGCAGATACGCAGTATTTT; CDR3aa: CASSQWTTAGADTQYF
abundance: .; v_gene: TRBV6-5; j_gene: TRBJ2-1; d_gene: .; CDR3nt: TGTGCCAGCAGTCTAGACAGGAGTACCTACAATGAGCAGTTCTTC; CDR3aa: CASSLDRSTYNEQFF
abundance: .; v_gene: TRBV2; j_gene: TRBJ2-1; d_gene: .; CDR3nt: TGTGCCAGCAGCGACTCCAATGAGCAGTTCTTC; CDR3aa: CASSDSNEQFF